Below, 9 T cell receptor beta chains from the same sample are listed, as sequenced in a study of T cells in Graves' hyperthyroidism and ophthalmopathy. Researchers took RNA transcripts and amplified the TCR beta CDR3 regions from them. Researchers ran a first-round RT-PCR on the TCR CDR3 using the HTBI primer set. TCRdb re-called the multiplex PCR reads with MiXCR, one entry per CDR3 protein. The repertoire holds some 510,000 distinct CDR3 sequences, with 20% to 25% as singletons. The material sequenced was blood. These receptors were taken from a man aged 18 to 29 with Graves' hyperthyroidism.

This clonotype was recorded a few times. CDR3 sequence reads: CASSLAIRGSGTYEQYF. CDR3 sequence (DNA): TGCGCCAGCAGCTTGGCTATTCGAGGGTCCGGGACCTACGAGCAGTACTTC. V is TRBV5-1 and J is TRBJ2-7, with D perhaps matching TRBD2 (5 bases). The CDR3 is made up of 17 amino acids. Trimming took off 0 bases at V and 2 bases at J, with 18 bases between the two ends. The germline CDR1 and CDR2 sequences are SGHRS and YFSETQ.

In its sample, this clonotype was seen a few times. Germline is not matched at one junction end, which may reflect a read error. The chain joins TRBV19 to TRBJ1-5, with 9 bases identical to TRBD1. This CDR3 is 16 amino acids long. Germline loops: CDR1 LNHDA, CDR2 SQIVND (reference sequence). Written as DNA, the CDR3 is TGTGCCAGTAGCAGACTTCCGGGACAGGGATATCAGTCCCAGCATTTT. Protein product: CASSRLPGQGYQSQHF.

At least ten counts were recorded for this clonotype. V is TRBV12-3 or TRBV12-4 and J is TRBJ1-1, with 10 bases matching TRBD1. The CDR3 is 11 residues long. V lost 7 bases to trimming and J lost 11 bases; unmatched junction nucleotides: 4. The DNA for the CDR3 is TGTGCCAGCATGGGACAGGGGACGGCTTTCTTT. Its protein product is CASMGQGTAFF.

This clonotype was counted only a few times. The chain employs TRBV12-3 or TRBV12-4 and TRBJ2-5, with 7 bases identical to TRBD1. After removal of 5 bases from V and 5 bases from J, the junction contained 14 bases not matched to a gene. The CDR3 consists of 16 residues. The CDR3: CASSVRKKTGSETQYF. CDR3 bases: TGTGCCAGCAGTGTCCGCAAGAAGACAGGGAGTGAGACCCAGTACTTC.

This clonotype was recorded at least ten times. The CDR3 here is CAISEDRNQPQHF. The CDR3 DNA is TGTGCCATCAGCGAGGACAGGAATCAGCCCCAGCATTTT. The chain uses TRBV10-3 and TRBJ1-5; TRBD1 agrees at 7 bases. Germline CDR1 reads ENHRY; CDR2 reads SYGVKD. CDR3 size: 13 residues. V dropped 6 bases and J dropped 4; count of bases not matched to a gene: 3.

V gene TRBV28 combines with J gene TRBJ1-2, with 7 nucleotides matching TRBD1. Germline values: CDR1 MDHEN, CDR2 SYDVKM. The CDR3 is made up of 16 amino acids. J was trimmed by 3 bases and V by 8 bases; bases with no gene match: 15. In nucleotides, the CDR3 is TGTGCCAGCGTTACTCGACAGGGCCTAAACTACTATGGCTACACCTTC. Translating it yields CASVTRQGLNYYGYTF.

There are many counts of this clonotype. The V gene is TRBV6-1, the J gene TRBJ1-1, with 8 bases fitting TRBD1. Germline-derived CDR1 and CDR2 are MNHNS and SASEGT. V lost 5 bases and J lost 0; bases outside the gene matches: 8. The CDR3 is 16 residues long. The CDR3 reads CASSPRDRRLNTEAFF. In DNA form, the CDR3 reads TGTGCCAGCAGTCCTAGGGACAGGAGATTGAACACTGAAGCTTTCTTT.

The chain carries TRBV30 and TRBJ1-5, with D possibly being TRBD1 (5 bases). Trimming took 1 base from V and 5 from J, leaving 12 bases between them. The CDR3 sequence is 14 residues long. CDR1 and CDR2 from the germline V gene are GTSNPN and SVGIG (reference sequence). The DNA for the CDR3 is TGTGCCTGGAGTGAGGGGCAGGGTGATCAGCCCCAGCATTTT. It translates to CAWSEGQGDQPQHF.

The sample holds many counts of this clonotype. This rearrangement joins TRBV12-3 or TRBV12-4 to TRBJ1-4; D gene uncertain. The CDR3 is 14 residues long. The V end was cut by 3 bases, the J end by 7 bases, with 12 bases between. The CDR3 loop is CASSFGSASEKLFF. In nucleotides, the CDR3 is TGTGCCAGCAGTTTTGGAAGTGCGTCTGAAAAACTGTTTTTT.